These T cell receptor beta chains were read from a single sample in a study of control samples from healthy donors and cancer patients. Produced via immunoSEQ multiplex PCR; TCRdb's table is partial and in-frame only. This sample has roughly 92,000 clones; about 89% occur once, and the top ten carry 6% to 9.5%. The material sequenced was blood. The receptors derive from a woman aged 55-70 years in good health. Both conserved end residues are part of each CDR3. The D gene is left open where the match is weak. Size values are once, few and many counts, or a class for expanded clones, and some rows have none.

d_call	clone_size	v_call	j_call	cdr3_nt	cdr3_aa
TRBD1	NA	TRBV28	TRBJ2-7	TGTGCCAGCAGTCTGCCGGGGACAGTTACCTACGAGCAGTACTTC	CASSLPGTVTYEQYF
TRBD2	NA	TRBV7-8	TRBJ2-7	TGTGCCAGCAGTATAGCTAGCGGGGTCTCCTACGAGCAGTACTTC	CASSIASGVSYEQYF
NA	NA	TRBV12-3/TRBV12-4	TRBJ2-3	TGTGCCAGCAGAACTAACACAGATACGCAGTATTTT	CASRTNTDTQYF
NA	once	TRBV2	TRBJ2-7	TGTGCCAGCAGTGAACGGCAGGGACCCTCCTACGAGCAGTACTTC	CASSERQGPSYEQYF
NA	NA	TRBV2	TRBJ1-5	TGTGCCAGCAGGAGCAGCGGGAGAGAACAGCCCCAGCATTTT	CASRSSGREQPQHF
TRBD2	NA	TRBV30	TRBJ2-5	TGTGCCTGGACCCAGGTGGGCGGGGGGGCCCTAGAGACCCAGTACTTC	CAWTQVGGGALETQYF
NA	NA	TRBV5-1	TRBJ2-4	TGCGCCAGCAGCCCAGACGTGAGCATTCAGTACTTC	CASSPDVSIQYF
NA	NA	TRBV20-1	TRBJ2-7	TGCAGTGCTAGTACGCCCCGGGGGCAAACCTACGAGCAGTACTTC	CSASTPRGQTYEQYF
NA	NA	TRBV5-1	TRBJ2-7	TGCGCCAGCAGCTTGAGGGCGCAAACCTACGAGCAGTACTTC	CASSLRAQTYEQYF
NA	NA	TRBV19	TRBJ1-2	TGTGCCAGTAGTGCCCCACTACTCGGCGGCAGCAGAGTATCTAACTATGGCTACACCTTC	CASSAPLLGGSRVSNYGYTF
TRBD1	NA	TRBV4-1	TRBJ1-2	TGCGCCAGCAGCCAACCTCTTCTGCGGACAGGGGACGCATCGCGTGGCTACACCTTC	CASSQPLLRTGDASRGYTF
TRBD2	NA	TRBV3-1/TRBV3-2	TRBJ2-5	TGTGCCAGCAGCCAACCCGGGGGGGTAGAGACCCAGTACTTC	CASSQPGGVETQYF
TRBD2	once	TRBV11-3	TRBJ2-1	TGTGCCAGCAGCTCCCCCTTACTAGGGCGGGGGAACAATGAGCAGTTCTTC	CASSSPLLGRGNNEQFF
TRBD1	NA	TRBV2	TRBJ1-2	TGTGCCAGCAGAGGACAGGCCTATGGCTACACCTTC	CASRGQAYGYTF
NA	NA	TRBV9	TRBJ2-3	TGTGCCAGCACGGTTGGTGGCGGGAGCACAGATACGCAGTATTTT	CASTVGGGSTDTQYF
NA	once	TRBV29-1	TRBJ2-5	TGCAGCGTTGAAGAGGGGGCTGAGACCCAGTACTTC	CSVEEGAETQYF
TRBD2	NA	TRBV28	TRBJ2-1	TGTGCCAGCAGTTTATATCCCAAATCCGGGGGGTACAATGAGCAGTTCTTC	CASSLYPKSGGYNEQFF
NA	NA	TRBV5-6	TRBJ2-7	TGTGCCAGCAGCTTGGGCATAACATTTCCCTACGAGCAGTACTTC	CASSLGITFPYEQYF
NA	NA	TRBV5-1	TRBJ2-7	TGCGCCAGCAGCTTGGCCGGGCAGTTTCCCTACGAGCAGTACTTC	CASSLAGQFPYEQYF
NA	few	TRBV2	TRBJ2-1	TGTGCCAGCAGTGGCAAGGGCTCCTACAATGAGCAGTTCTTC	CASSGKGSYNEQFF
NA	NA	TRBV6-5	TRBJ2-5	TGTGCCAGCCAGGGGTCCAGGGAGACCCAGTACTTC	CASQGSRETQYF
NA	NA	TRBV6-5	TRBJ2-7	TGTGCCAGCAGCCTTTCCGTGCCGGGGCGCGACGAGCAGTACTTC	CASSLSVPGRDEQYF